These T cell receptor beta chains were read from a single sample in a study of beta chain features in type 1 diabetes. Assay: immunoSEQ multiplex PCR; the TCRdb copy retains only in-frame clones and omits some. The sample lists 95,000 to 150,000 clones; roughly 17% were seen once. The sequencing sample was made of central memory CD4+ T cells from blood. These receptors originate from a man aged 25-40 years with type 1 diabetes. The CDR3 runs from the conserved cysteine through the conserved F or W. Fields, in order: J gene, V gene, D gene, clone size, CDR3 DNA, CDR3 protein. D genes are given only for firm matches. Rows give clone size only sometimes, using once, few, many, or a class for an expanded clone.

j_call: TRBJ2-4; v_call: TRBV28; d_call: NA; clone_size: few; cdr3_nt: TGTGCCAGCAGGGTAGACAAAAACATTCAGTACTTC; cdr3_aa: CASRVDKNIQYF
j_call: TRBJ1-3; v_call: TRBV4-3; d_call: TRBD1; clone_size: few; cdr3_nt: TGCGCCAGCAGCCGAGGACAGGGCTCTGGAAACACCATATATTTT; cdr3_aa: CASSRGQGSGNTIYF
j_call: TRBJ2-1; v_call: TRBV7-9; d_call: TRBD1; clone_size: NA; cdr3_nt: TGTGCCAGCAGCTCGGGACAGGGGGTAAATCTTCTCGAGTTCTTC; cdr3_aa: CASSSGQGVNLLEFF
j_call: TRBJ2-1; v_call: TRBV19; d_call: NA; clone_size: NA; cdr3_nt: TGTGCCAGTAGGCCCCCAAACTACAATGAGCAGTTCTTC; cdr3_aa: CASRPPNYNEQFF
j_call: TRBJ2-1; v_call: TRBV4-3; d_call: TRBD2; clone_size: many; cdr3_nt: TGCGCCAGCAGCCAAAGCGGGGGAAGCAATGAGCAGTTCTTC; cdr3_aa: CASSQSGGSNEQFF
j_call: TRBJ2-7; v_call: TRBV9; d_call: NA; clone_size: NA; cdr3_nt: TGTGCCAGCAGCGTAGAACTCGGGACCTACGAGCAGTACTTC; cdr3_aa: CASSVELGTYEQYF
j_call: TRBJ2-1; v_call: TRBV5-1; d_call: NA; clone_size: NA; cdr3_nt: TGCGCCAGCAGCTTGGAAAGGGGAGACAATGAGCAGTTCTTC; cdr3_aa: CASSLERGDNEQFF
j_call: TRBJ2-1; v_call: TRBV5-1; d_call: TRBD2; clone_size: few; cdr3_nt: TGCGCCAGCAGCTTAGGAGGGACTAGCAAGATCGAGGAGCAGTTCTTC; cdr3_aa: CASSLGGTSKIEEQFF
j_call: TRBJ2-2; v_call: TRBV9; d_call: TRBD2; clone_size: NA; cdr3_nt: TGTGCCAGCAGCGTAGGCGGGGGGAACACCGGGGAGCTGTTTTTT; cdr3_aa: CASSVGGGNTGELFF
j_call: TRBJ1-6; v_call: TRBV18; d_call: TRBD1; clone_size: few; cdr3_nt: TGTGCCAGCTCGCTCCCTCCGGGACAGCCTAATTCACCCCTCCACTTT; cdr3_aa: CASSLPPGQPNSPLHF
j_call: TRBJ2-1; v_call: TRBV2; d_call: NA; clone_size: NA; cdr3_nt: TGTGCCAGCAGTGGTCTTCGGGCTTTCCACAATGAGCAGTTCTTC; cdr3_aa: CASSGLRAFHNEQFF
j_call: TRBJ1-1; v_call: TRBV5-1; d_call: NA; clone_size: NA; cdr3_nt: TGCGCCAGCAGCTTAACCGCCCAGAACACTGAAGCTTTCTTT; cdr3_aa: CASSLTAQNTEAFF
j_call: TRBJ2-3; v_call: TRBV5-1; d_call: NA; clone_size: NA; cdr3_nt: TGTGCCAGCAGCTTATCCAGAACAGCAGATACGCAGTATTTT; cdr3_aa: CASSLSRTADTQYF
j_call: TRBJ2-3; v_call: TRBV5-1; d_call: NA; clone_size: NA; cdr3_nt: TGCGCCAGCTCTGAGACGAGGGATACGCAGTATTTT; cdr3_aa: CASSETRDTQYF
j_call: TRBJ1-4; v_call: TRBV4-1; d_call: NA; clone_size: few; cdr3_nt: TGCGCCAGCAGCCCTTCTTACAGGGTTCGTGGACAAAAGGAAAAACTGTTTTTT; cdr3_aa: CASSPSYRVRGQKEKLFF
j_call: TRBJ2-6; v_call: TRBV14; d_call: NA; clone_size: few; cdr3_nt: TGTGCCAGCAGCCAAGTTTCGGGTAGGGTCGGCTCTGGGGCCAACGTCCTGACTTTC; cdr3_aa: CASSQVSGRVGSGANVLTF
j_call: TRBJ2-2; v_call: TRBV29-1; d_call: NA; clone_size: few; cdr3_nt: TGCAGCGTCTCCCAGCGGGTCACCGGGGAGCTGTTTTTT; cdr3_aa: CSVSQRVTGELFF
j_call: TRBJ2-1; v_call: TRBV30; d_call: NA; clone_size: NA; cdr3_nt: TGTGCCTGGAGTCCCGAGTACAATGAGCAGTTCTTC; cdr3_aa: CAWSPEYNEQFF
j_call: TRBJ1-6; v_call: TRBV18; d_call: TRBD1; clone_size: NA; cdr3_nt: TGTGCCAGCTCACCGGTGACAGGGGAATCCTCTAATTCACCCCTCCACTTT; cdr3_aa: CASSPVTGESSNSPLHF